The T cell receptor (beta chain) described here comes from a study of blood T cells in healthy people across ages. Germline-derived CDR1 and CDR2 are MNHEY and SMNVEV (reference sequence). V shed 5 bases and J shed 4 bases, with 11 bases lying between them. CDR3 size: 14 residues. A sample-barcoded 5' primer and a J-beta primer mix were used in a second PCR of about 6 to 12 cycles. From the 5' RACE reads, TCRdb called clonotypes with MiXCR, one entry per CDR3 protein. The sample yields around 1.5 million distinct CDR3 sequences, roughly a third seen once. Donation came from healthy Caucasian individuals in Russia who were aged 6 to 90.

The genes are TRBV27 and TRBJ1-4, with D possibly being TRBD1 (5 bases). The specimen sequenced was blood. This TCR came from a woman aged 25 to 39 in good health. In nucleotides, the CDR3 is TGTGCCAGCAGTGTGACAGCCCATAATGAAAAACTGTTTTTT. This sequence encodes CASSVTAHNEKLFF.